This paragraph reports one TCR beta chain. Per the germline V gene, CDR1 is MNHEY and CDR2 is SVGEGT. V lost 0 bases and J lost 4, with 18 bases in between. The CDR3 extends over 17 amino acids. Original processing notes: Reference gene primer amplification gave nucleated cell count estimates. The data were produced by immunoSEQ multiplex PCR, yet TCRdb's version contains in-frame clones alone and is incomplete. The DNA was the basis for D and trimming; V, J and clone size are from that table. The sample contains about 190,000 clones, 89% of which appear only once. The record originates from a study of blood T cell repertoires in COVID-19. Study as a whole: T cells, B-cell-depleted T cells, or PBMCs supplied cDNA or gDNA.

Sequenced input: peripheral blood. The rearrangement links TRBV6-2 or TRBV6-3 to TRBJ1-2; D is unresolved. This TCR was sampled from a man in his forties or fifties with acute or convalescent COVID-19. CDR3 in amino acids: CASSYSRSGIQGYGYTF. In DNA form, the CDR3 reads TGTGCCAGCAGTTACTCCCGTTCGGGGATTCAAGGCTATGGCTACACCTTC.